These T cell receptor beta chains were read from a single sample in a study of CD8 T cells in Susac syndrome. TCRdb used MiXCR to reprocess the immunoSEQ multiplex PCR reads, holding one entry per CDR3 protein. The sample lists 100,000 to 150,000 distinct CDR3 sequences, just over 90% occurring once. Sequenced material: CD8+ T cells from PBMCs. The receptors shown here come from a human donor with multiple sclerosis. The CDR3 runs from the conserved cysteine through the conserved F or W. Each record gives: clone size, D gene, J gene, V gene, CDR3 protein, CDR3 DNA. D genes are given only for firm matches. The size field is filled for only some rows; it gives once, few, many or a size class.

size: .
D: .
J: TRBJ2-7
V: TRBV20-1
CDR3: CSARDPGTRVYEQYF
DNA: TGCAGTGCTAGAGATCCCGGGACACGCGTCTACGAGCAGTACTTC

size: .
D: .
J: TRBJ2-5
V: TRBV9
CDR3: CASSVGPGGSQETQYF
DNA: TGTGCCAGCAGCGTAGGCCCTGGCGGTTCCCAAGAGACCCAGTACTTC

size: once
D: .
J: TRBJ2-6
V: TRBV4-1
CDR3: CASSQNSGANVLTF
DNA: TGCGCCAGCAGCCAGAATTCTGGGGCCAACGTCCTGACTTTC

size: .
D: .
J: TRBJ2-4
V: TRBV6-5
CDR3: CASRQNRGKNIQYF
DNA: TGTGCCAGCAGGCAAAACCGGGGAAAAAACATTCAGTACTTC

size: .
D: .
J: TRBJ1-6
V: TRBV9
CDR3: CASSRAQSNSPLHF
DNA: TGTGCCAGCAGCCGGGCCCAATCCAATTCACCCCTCCACTTT

size: .
D: TRBD1
J: TRBJ1-5
V: TRBV24-1
CDR3: CATSDSGQGHDQPQHF
DNA: TGTGCCACCAGTGATTCCGGACAGGGTCATGATCAGCCCCAGCATTTT

size: .
D: .
J: TRBJ2-1
V: TRBV7-9
CDR3: CASSLGREQFF
DNA: TGTGCCAGCAGCTTAGGTAGGGAGCAGTTCTTC

size: .
D: .
J: TRBJ1-2
V: TRBV12-3/TRBV12-4
CDR3: CASSLGQDYGYTF
DNA: TGTGCCAGCAGTTTAGGTCAAGATTATGGCTACACCTTC

size: .
D: TRBD1
J: TRBJ2-2
V: TRBV10-2
CDR3: CASSDRGQLNTGELFF
DNA: TGCGCCAGCAGTGATCGGGGACAGTTGAACACCGGGGAGCTGTTTTTT

size: .
D: TRBD1
J: TRBJ2-5
V: TRBV9
CDR3: CASSAAGTVQETQYF
DNA: TGTGCCAGCAGCGCGGCCGGGACAGTACAAGAGACCCAGTACTTC

size: .
D: TRBD1
J: TRBJ1-1
V: TRBV24-1
CDR3: CATALGQHTEAFF
DNA: TGTGCCACCGCCCTGGGACAGCACACTGAAGCTTTCTTT

size: .
D: TRBD1
J: TRBJ1-5
V: TRBV7-8
CDR3: CASSLKTGGQPQHF
DNA: TGTGCCAGCAGCTTAAAGACAGGGGGTCAGCCCCAGCATTTT

size: .
D: .
J: TRBJ2-5
V: TRBV7-6
CDR3: CASSLRSRGEETQYF
DNA: TGTGCCAGCAGCTTAAGGTCGAGGGGGGAAGAGACCCAGTACTTC

size: .
D: .
J: TRBJ1-1
V: TRBV7-9
CDR3: CASSLTPGGLFMNTEAFF
DNA: TGTGCCAGCAGCTTGACCCCCGGGGGCCTCTTCATGAACACTGAAGCTTTCTTT

size: once
D: .
J: TRBJ1-5
V: TRBV24-1
CDR3: CATSEGWGNQPQHF
DNA: TGTGCCACCAGTGAGGGTTGGGGCAATCAGCCCCAGCATTTT

size: once
D: TRBD1
J: TRBJ1-1
V: TRBV7-9
CDR3: CASSHPRDRGRYTEAFF
DNA: TGTGCCAGCAGCCACCCGCGGGACAGGGGGCGATACACTGAAGCTTTCTTT

size: once
D: .
J: TRBJ1-1
V: TRBV3-1
CDR3: CASSRNGPGRKNTEAFF
DNA: TGTGCCAGCAGCCGGAATGGGCCAGGGCGTAAAAACACTGAAGCTTTCTTT

size: .
D: .
J: TRBJ2-7
V: TRBV11-3
CDR3: CASSFSPGEQYF
DNA: TGTGCCAGCAGCTTTTCCCCGGGCGAGCAGTACTTC

size: .
D: TRBD2
J: TRBJ2-5
V: TRBV9
CDR3: CASSVSHDVAGGGETQYF
DNA: TGTGCCAGCAGCGTCTCACATGACGTAGCGGGAGGCGGGGAGACCCAGTACTTC

size: .
D: TRBD1
J: TRBJ1-5
V: TRBV20-1
CDR3: CSAGDRGWDQPQHF
DNA: TGCAGTGCGGGTGACAGGGGCTGGGATCAGCCCCAGCATTTT

size: .
D: .
J: TRBJ2-3
V: TRBV13
CDR3: CASSFSFSTSTDTQYF
DNA: TGTGCCAGCAGCTTCAGTTTTAGTACTAGCACAGATACGCAGTATTTT

size: .
D: .
J: TRBJ2-5
V: TRBV7-9
CDR3: CASSSTGKGKGETQYF
DNA: TGTGCCAGCAGTTCCACAGGGAAGGGAAAAGGAGAGACCCAGTACTTC

size: few
D: TRBD1
J: TRBJ2-1
V: TRBV29-1
CDR3: CSVDRGRGNEQFF
DNA: TGCAGCGTCGACAGGGGGCGGGGGAATGAGCAGTTCTTC

size: .
D: TRBD2
J: TRBJ2-7
V: TRBV28
CDR3: CASSFPTELAGGREQYF
DNA: TGTGCCAGCAGTTTCCCCACGGAACTAGCGGGGGGGCGCGAGCAGTACTTC

size: .
D: .
J: TRBJ2-2
V: TRBV9
CDR3: CASSVAMGSANTGELFF
DNA: TGTGCCAGCAGCGTAGCGATGGGATCCGCGAACACCGGGGAGCTGTTTTTT

size: .
D: TRBD1
J: TRBJ2-7
V: TRBV5-1
CDR3: CASSLETGSGYEQYF
DNA: TGCGCCAGCAGCTTGGAGACAGGGAGTGGGTACGAGCAGTACTTC

size: .
D: TRBD1
J: TRBJ2-7
V: TRBV28
CDR3: CASSSPGTGEEQYF
DNA: TGTGCCAGCAGTTCCCCCGGGACAGGGGAAGAGCAGTACTTC

size: .
D: .
J: TRBJ1-1
V: TRBV27
CDR3: CASSWGRGNTEAFF
DNA: TGTGCCAGCAGTTGGGGACGGGGGAACACTGAAGCTTTCTTT

size: .
D: .
J: TRBJ1-2
V: TRBV20-1
CDR3: CSAKPPPGTDYGYTF
DNA: TGCAGTGCTAAACCGCCGCCGGGTACGGACTATGGCTACACCTTC